This record concerns one T cell receptor (beta chain) sequence. Cohorts were based on clinical histories the participants reported. The study recruited exposed participants who had met a COVID-19 case within 2 weeks before entry. V gave up 4 bases and J gave up 0 bases; unmatched junction bases: 4. The germline gives CDR1 GTSNPN, CDR2 SVGIG (reference sequence). The length of the CDR3 is 16 residues. The data belong to a study of blood T cell repertoires in COVID-19. Overall study: From the United States, Italy and Spain came samples of acute and convalescent COVID-19. From T cells, B-cell-depleted T cells, or PBMCs came the material, which was cDNA or gDNA.

TCRdb's table, derived via immunoSEQ multiplex PCR, lists solely in-frame clones and lacks some. The sample includes some 320,000 clones, roughly 89% of them seen just once. V is TRBV30 and J is TRBJ1-6, with 9 bases fitting TRBD1. The sample was PBMCs or T cells enriched from blood (not recorded which). The clonotype was recovered from a woman in her 50s who had been exposed to COVID-19. CDR3 nucleotides: TGTGCCTGGAACGACAGGGGGAGCTCCTATAATTCACCCCTCCACTTT. Translation: CAWNDRGSSYNSPLHF.